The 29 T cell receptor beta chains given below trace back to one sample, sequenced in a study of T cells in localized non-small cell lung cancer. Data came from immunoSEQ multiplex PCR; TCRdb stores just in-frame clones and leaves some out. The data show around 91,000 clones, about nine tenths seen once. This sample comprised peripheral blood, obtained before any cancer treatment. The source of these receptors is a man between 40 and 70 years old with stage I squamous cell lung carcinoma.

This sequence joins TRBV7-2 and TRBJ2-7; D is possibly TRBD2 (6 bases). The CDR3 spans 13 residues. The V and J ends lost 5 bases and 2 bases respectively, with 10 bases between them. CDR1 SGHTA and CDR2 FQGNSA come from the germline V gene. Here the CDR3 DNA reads TGTGCCAGCAGCCGGGACTTGCCCTACGAGCAGTACTTC. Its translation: CASSRDLPYEQYF.

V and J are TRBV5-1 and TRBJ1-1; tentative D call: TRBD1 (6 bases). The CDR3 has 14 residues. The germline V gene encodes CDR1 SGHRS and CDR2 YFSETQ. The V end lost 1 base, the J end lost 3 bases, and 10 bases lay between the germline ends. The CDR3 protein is CASSLSGVDTEAFF. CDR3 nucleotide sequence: TGCGCCAGCAGCTTGTCAGGGGTCGACACTGAAGCTTTCTTT.

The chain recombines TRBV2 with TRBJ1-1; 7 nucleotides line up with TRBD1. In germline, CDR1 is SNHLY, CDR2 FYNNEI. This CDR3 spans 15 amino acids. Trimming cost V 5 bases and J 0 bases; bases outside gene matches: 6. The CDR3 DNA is TGTGCCAGCAGTAAACAGGGGCCCCTGAACACTGAAGCTTTCTTT. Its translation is CASSKQGPLNTEAFF.

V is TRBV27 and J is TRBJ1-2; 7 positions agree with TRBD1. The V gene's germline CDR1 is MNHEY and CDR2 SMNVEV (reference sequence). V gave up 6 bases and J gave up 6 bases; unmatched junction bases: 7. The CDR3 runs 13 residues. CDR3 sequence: CASRMGQGDGYTF. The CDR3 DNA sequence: TGTGCCAGCAGAATGGGGCAGGGGGATGGCTACACCTTC.

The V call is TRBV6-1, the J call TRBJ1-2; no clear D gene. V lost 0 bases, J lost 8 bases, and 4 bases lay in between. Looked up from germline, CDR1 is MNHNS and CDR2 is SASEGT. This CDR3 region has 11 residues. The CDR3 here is CASSEAVGYTF. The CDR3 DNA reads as TGTGCCAGCAGTGAAGCGGTAGGCTACACCTTC.

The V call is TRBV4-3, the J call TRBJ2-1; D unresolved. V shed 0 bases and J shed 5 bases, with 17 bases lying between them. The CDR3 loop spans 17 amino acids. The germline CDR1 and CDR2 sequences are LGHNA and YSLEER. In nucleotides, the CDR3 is TGCGCCAGCAGCCAAGAACCTAGGACCCCCGGCCACAATGAGCAGTTCTTC. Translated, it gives CASSQEPRTPGHNEQFF.

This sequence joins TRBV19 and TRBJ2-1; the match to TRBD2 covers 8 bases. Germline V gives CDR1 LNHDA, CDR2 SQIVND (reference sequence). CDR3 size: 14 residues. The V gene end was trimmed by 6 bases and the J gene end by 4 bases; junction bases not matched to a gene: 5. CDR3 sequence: CASRGSGNYNEQFF. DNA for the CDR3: TGTGCCAGTAGAGGTAGCGGGAATTACAATGAGCAGTTCTTC.

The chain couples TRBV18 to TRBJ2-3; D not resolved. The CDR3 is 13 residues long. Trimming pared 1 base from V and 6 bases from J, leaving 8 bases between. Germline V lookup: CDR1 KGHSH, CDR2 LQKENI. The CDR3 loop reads CASSPRLSDTQYF. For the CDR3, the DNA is TGTGCCAGCTCACCACGATTGTCGGATACGCAGTATTTT.

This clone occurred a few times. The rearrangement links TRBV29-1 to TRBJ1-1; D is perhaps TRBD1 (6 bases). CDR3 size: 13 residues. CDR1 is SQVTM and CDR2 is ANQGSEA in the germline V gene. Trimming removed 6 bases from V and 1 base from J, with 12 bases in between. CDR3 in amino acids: CSVEGQTNTEAFF. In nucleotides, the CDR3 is TGCAGCGTGGAGGGACAAACGAACACTGAAGCTTTCTTT.

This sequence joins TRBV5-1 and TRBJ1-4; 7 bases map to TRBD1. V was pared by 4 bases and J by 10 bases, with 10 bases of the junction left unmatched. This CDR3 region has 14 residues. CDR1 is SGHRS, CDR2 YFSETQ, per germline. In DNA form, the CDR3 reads TGCGCCAGCAGCGAACCAGGCCAGGGGGGAAAACTGTTTTTT. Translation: CASSEPGQGGKLFF.

This CDR3 reads CSVESTGTNTEAFF. The CDR3 nucleotides are TGCAGCGTTGAATCGACAGGGACCAACACTGAAGCTTTCTTT. The rearrangement links TRBV29-1 to TRBJ1-1; 7 positions match TRBD1. V was pared by 2 bases and J by 2 bases, with 5 bases of the junction left unmatched. The CDR3 is 14 residues long. Germline loops: CDR1 SQVTM, CDR2 ANQGSEA.

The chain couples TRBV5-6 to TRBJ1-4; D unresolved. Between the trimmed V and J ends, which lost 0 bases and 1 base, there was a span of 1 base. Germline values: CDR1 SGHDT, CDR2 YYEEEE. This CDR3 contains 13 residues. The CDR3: CASSLGTNEKLFF. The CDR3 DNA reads TGTGCCAGCAGCTTGGGAACTAATGAAAAACTGTTTTTT. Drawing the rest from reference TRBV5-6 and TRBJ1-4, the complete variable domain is DAGVTQSPTHLIKTRGQQVTLRCSPKSGHDTVSWYQQALGQGPQFIFQYYEEEERQRGNFPDRFSGHQFPNYSSELNVNALLLGDSALYLCASSLGTNEKLFFGSGTQLSVL.

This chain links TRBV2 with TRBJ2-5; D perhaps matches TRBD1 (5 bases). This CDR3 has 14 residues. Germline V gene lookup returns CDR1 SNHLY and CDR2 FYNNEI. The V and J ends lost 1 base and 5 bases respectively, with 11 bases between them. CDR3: CASSEGRAVETQYF. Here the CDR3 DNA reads TGTGCCAGCAGTGAAGGCAGGGCGGTGGAGACCCAGTACTTC.

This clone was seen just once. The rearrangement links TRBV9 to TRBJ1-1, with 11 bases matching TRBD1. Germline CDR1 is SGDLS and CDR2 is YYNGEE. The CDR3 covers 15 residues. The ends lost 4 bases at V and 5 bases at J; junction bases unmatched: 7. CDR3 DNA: TGTGCCAGCAGCTTTACCGGGACAGGGGGGACTGAAGCTTTCTTT. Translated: CASSFTGTGGTEAFF.

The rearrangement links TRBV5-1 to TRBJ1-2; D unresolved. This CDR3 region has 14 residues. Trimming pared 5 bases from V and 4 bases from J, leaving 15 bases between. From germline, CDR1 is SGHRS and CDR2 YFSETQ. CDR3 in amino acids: CASSSPGVSYGYTF. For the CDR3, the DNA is TGCGCCAGCAGTTCCCCGGGAGTCTCCTATGGCTACACCTTC.

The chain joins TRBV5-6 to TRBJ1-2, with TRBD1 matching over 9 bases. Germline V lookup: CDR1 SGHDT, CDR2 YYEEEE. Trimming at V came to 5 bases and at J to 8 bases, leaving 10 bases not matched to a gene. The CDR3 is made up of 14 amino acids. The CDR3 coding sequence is TGTGCCAGCAGGCGGGGACAGGGAGTAGGAGGCTACACCTTC. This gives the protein CASRRGQGVGGYTF. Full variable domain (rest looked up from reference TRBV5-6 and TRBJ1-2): DAGVTQSPTHLIKTRGQQVTLRCSPKSGHDTVSWYQQALGQGPQFIFQYYEEEERQRGNFPDRFSGHQFPNYSSELNVNALLLGDSALYLCASRRGQGVGGYTFGSGTRLTVV.

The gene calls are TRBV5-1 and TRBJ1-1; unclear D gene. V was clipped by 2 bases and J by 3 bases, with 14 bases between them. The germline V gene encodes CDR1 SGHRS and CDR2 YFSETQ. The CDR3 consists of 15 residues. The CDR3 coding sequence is TGCGCCAGCAGCTTCGACTGGCAGGTTTACACTGAAGCTTTCTTT. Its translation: CASSFDWQVYTEAFF.

The CDR3, as DNA: TGTGCCAGCAGACAGGGAGGGAGGCAGCCCCAGCATTTT. Its translation is CASRQGGRQPQHF. The chain recombines TRBV27 with TRBJ1-5, with TRBD1 as a possible D gene (6 bases). Germline V gives CDR1 MNHEY, CDR2 SMNVEV (reference sequence). V gave up 6 bases and J gave up 7 bases, with 13 bases separating them. This CDR3 is 13 amino acids long.

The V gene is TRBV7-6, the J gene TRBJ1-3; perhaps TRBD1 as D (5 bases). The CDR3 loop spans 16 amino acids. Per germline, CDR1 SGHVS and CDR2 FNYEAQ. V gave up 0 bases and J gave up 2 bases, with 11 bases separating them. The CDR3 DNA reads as TGTGCCAGCAGCTTAGCGGGGGTAGGCACTGGAAACACCATATATTTT. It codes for CASSLAGVGTGNTIYF.

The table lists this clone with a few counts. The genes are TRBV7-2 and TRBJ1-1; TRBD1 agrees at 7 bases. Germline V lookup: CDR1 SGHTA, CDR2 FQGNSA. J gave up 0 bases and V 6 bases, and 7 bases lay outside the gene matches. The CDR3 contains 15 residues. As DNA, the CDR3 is TGTGCCAGCAGACCTGAGGGACAGTTGAACACTGAAGCTTTCTTT. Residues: CASRPEGQLNTEAFF.

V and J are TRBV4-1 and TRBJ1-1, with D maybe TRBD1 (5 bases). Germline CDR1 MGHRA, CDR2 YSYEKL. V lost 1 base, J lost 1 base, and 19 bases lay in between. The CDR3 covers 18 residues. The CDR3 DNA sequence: TGCGCCAGCAGCCAAGGGGGCGGAGGCCCGGTGGGGAACACTGAAGCTTTCTTT. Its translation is CASSQGGGGPVGNTEAFF.

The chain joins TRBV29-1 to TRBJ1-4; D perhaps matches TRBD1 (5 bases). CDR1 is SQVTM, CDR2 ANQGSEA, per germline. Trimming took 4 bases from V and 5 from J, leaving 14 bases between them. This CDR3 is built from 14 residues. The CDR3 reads CSVAVGGGNEKLFF. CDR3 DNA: TGCAGCGTTGCGGTTGGGGGAGGCAATGAAAAACTGTTTTTT.

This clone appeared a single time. The CDR3 loop reads CAARASDETQYF. For the CDR3, the DNA is TGTGCCGCGAGGGCGAGCGACGAGACCCAGTACTTC. The chain couples TRBV6-1 to TRBJ2-5, with TRBD2 as a possible D gene (5 bases). V gave up 11 bases and J gave up 5 bases, with 15 bases separating them. The CDR3 consists of 12 residues. Germline V lookup: CDR1 MNHNS, CDR2 SASEGT.

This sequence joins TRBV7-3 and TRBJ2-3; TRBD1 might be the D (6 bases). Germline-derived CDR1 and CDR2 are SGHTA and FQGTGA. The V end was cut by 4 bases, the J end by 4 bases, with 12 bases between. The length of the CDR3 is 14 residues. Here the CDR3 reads CASSSDRFSDTQYF. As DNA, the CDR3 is TGTGCCAGCAGCTCAGACAGGTTCTCAGATACGCAGTATTTT.

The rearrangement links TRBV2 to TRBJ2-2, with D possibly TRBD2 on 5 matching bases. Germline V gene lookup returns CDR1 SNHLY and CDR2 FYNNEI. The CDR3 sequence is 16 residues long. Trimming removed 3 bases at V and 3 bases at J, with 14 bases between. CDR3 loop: CASSDERVAYTGELFF. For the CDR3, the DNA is TGTGCCAGCAGTGATGAGAGGGTGGCATACACCGGGGAGCTGTTTTTT.

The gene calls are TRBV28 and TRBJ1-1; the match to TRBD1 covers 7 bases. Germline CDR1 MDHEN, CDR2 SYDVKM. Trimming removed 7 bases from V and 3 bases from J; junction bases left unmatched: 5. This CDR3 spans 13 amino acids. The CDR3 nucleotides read TGTGCCAGCAACAGGGGTGTGGACACTGAAGCTTTCTTT. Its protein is CASNRGVDTEAFF.

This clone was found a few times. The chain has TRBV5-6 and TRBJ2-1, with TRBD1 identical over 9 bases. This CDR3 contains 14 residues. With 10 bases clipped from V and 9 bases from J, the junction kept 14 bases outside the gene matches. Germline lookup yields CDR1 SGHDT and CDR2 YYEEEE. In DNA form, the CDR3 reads TGTGCCTCAAACACCGGGACAGGGTATAGTGAGCAGTTCTTC. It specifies CASNTGTGYSEQFF. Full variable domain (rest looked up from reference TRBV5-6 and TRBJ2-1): DAGVTQSPTHLIKTRGQQVTLRCSPKSGHDTVSWYQQALGQGPQFIFQYYEEEERQRGNFPDRFSGHQFPNYSSELNVNALLLGDSALYLCASNTGTGYSEQFFGPGTRLTVL.

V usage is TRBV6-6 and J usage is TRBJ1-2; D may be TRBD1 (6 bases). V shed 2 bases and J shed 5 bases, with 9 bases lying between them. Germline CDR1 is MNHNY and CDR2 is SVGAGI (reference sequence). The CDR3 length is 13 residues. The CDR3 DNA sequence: TGTGCCAGCAGTTACAGACAGGAGTATGGCTACACCTTC. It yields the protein CASSYRQEYGYTF.

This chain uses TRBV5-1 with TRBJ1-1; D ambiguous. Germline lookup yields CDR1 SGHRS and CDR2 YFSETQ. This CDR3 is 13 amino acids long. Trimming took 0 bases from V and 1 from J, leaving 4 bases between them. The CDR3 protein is CASSLDSNTEAFF. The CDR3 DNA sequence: TGCGCCAGCAGCTTGGACTCGAACACTGAAGCTTTCTTT. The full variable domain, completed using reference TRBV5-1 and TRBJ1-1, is KAGVTQTPRYLIKTRGQQVTLSCSPISGHRSVSWYQQTPGQGLQFLFEYFSETQRNKGNFPGRFSGRQFSNSRSEMNVSTLELGDSALYLCASSLDSNTEAFFGQGTRLTVV.